This TCR beta chain was retrieved from a study of OX40 agonist ivuxolimab in advanced cancers. Looked up from germline, CDR1 is MNHNS and CDR2 is SASEGT. Trimming removed 0 bases from V and 2 bases from J, with 8 bases in between. CDR3 size: 16 residues. Some clones are missing from TCRdb's copy, which holds only in-frame ones; the method was immunoSEQ multiplex PCR. The repertoire holds some 10,000 clones, more than 65% seen once, with approximately 41% in the top ten. The chain uses TRBV6-1 and TRBJ2-6; D might be TRBD1 or TRBD2, each matching 6 bases. This sequence originates from an adult with an advanced solid tumor such as melanoma, head and neck, liver or kidney cancer. Sequenced material: CD4+ or CD8+ T cells sorted from blood, taken in a trial of the OX40 agonist ivuxolimab. For the CDR3, the DNA is TGTGCCAGCAGTGAAGCGGGGGGCCCTGGGGCCAACGTCCTGACTTTC. Protein: CASSEAGGPGANVLTF.